Below are 6 T cell receptor beta chains sequenced from a single sample in a study of OX40 agonist ivuxolimab in advanced cancers. Repertoires were generated with immunoSEQ multiplex PCR, while TCRdb's copy carries only in-frame clones and drops some. The sample lists about 17,000 clones, over 75% seen once, with 25% in the top ten. Specimen: CD4+ or CD8+ T cells sorted from blood, collected in a trial of the OX40 agonist ivuxolimab. Receptors originate from an adult with an advanced solid tumor such as melanoma, head and neck, liver or kidney cancer.

V and J are TRBV7-7 and TRBJ1-6; 7 nucleotides line up with TRBD1. V gave up 3 bases and J gave up 9 bases; unmatched junction bases: 14. Germline CDR1 and CDR2: SSHAT and FNYEAQ (reference sequence). The CDR3 is 17 residues long. This CDR3 reads CASSFDGPTGTSSPLHF. The CDR3 DNA follows: TGTGCCAGCAGCTTTGATGGTCCGACAGGGACCTCTTCACCCCTCCACTTT.

The chain uses TRBV27 and TRBJ2-6; 8 bases map to TRBD2. This CDR3 region has 17 residues. V dropped 4 bases and J dropped 0; count of bases not matched to a gene: 5. Germline CDR1 and CDR2: MNHEY and SMNVEV (reference sequence). The CDR3 DNA reads as TGTGCCAGCAGTTGGATAGCGGGGAGCTCTGGGGCCAACGTCCTGACTTTC. This sequence encodes CASSWIAGSSGANVLTF. The variable domain in full, with the rest retrieved from reference TRBV27 and TRBJ2-6, is EAQVTQNPRYLITVTGKKLTVTCSQNMNHEYMSWYRQDPGLGLRQIYYSMNVEVTDKGDVPEGYKVSRKEKRNFPLILESPSPNQTSLYFCASSWIAGSSGANVLTFGAGSRLTVL.

V usage is TRBV4-1 and J usage is TRBJ2-7, with D maybe TRBD1 (5 bases). Trimming removed 3 bases at V and 0 bases at J, with 12 bases between. The CDR3 sequence is 15 residues long. CDR1 is MGHRA, CDR2 YSYEKL, per germline. The CDR3 nucleotides read TGCGCCAGCAGCCACACCGACAGTTTCTCCTACGAGCAGTACTTC. Amino acids: CASSHTDSFSYEQYF.

Notes on this clone: A junction end diverges from the germline sequence, so it may reflect a read error. The rearrangement joins TRBV27 to TRBJ1-4, with TRBD1 matching over 7 bases. The CDR3 spans 9 residues. The germline CDR1 and CDR2 sequences are MNHEY and SMNVEV (reference sequence). In DNA form, the CDR3 reads TGTGCCAGCATAAGGGGGCCCCCTTTT. It encodes CASIRGPPF.

The rearrangement joins TRBV9 to TRBJ1-1; D is possibly TRBD1 (6 bases). Trimming removed 9 bases from V and 0 bases from J, with 9 bases in between. Germline lookup yields CDR1 SGDLS and CDR2 YYNGEE. The CDR3 is 12 residues long. The DNA for the CDR3 is TGTGCCACCGGGACACTGAACACTGAAGCTTTCTTT. Residues: CATGTLNTEAFF.

The rearrangement links TRBV27 to TRBJ2-1; D is ambiguous. The CDR3 sequence is 12 residues long. Germline CDR1 reads MNHEY; CDR2 reads SMNVEV (reference sequence). V lost 5 bases and J lost 8, with 10 bases in between. This chain's CDR3 is CASSGSSDEQFF. Here the CDR3 DNA reads TGTGCCAGCAGTGGCAGCTCTGATGAGCAGTTCTTC.